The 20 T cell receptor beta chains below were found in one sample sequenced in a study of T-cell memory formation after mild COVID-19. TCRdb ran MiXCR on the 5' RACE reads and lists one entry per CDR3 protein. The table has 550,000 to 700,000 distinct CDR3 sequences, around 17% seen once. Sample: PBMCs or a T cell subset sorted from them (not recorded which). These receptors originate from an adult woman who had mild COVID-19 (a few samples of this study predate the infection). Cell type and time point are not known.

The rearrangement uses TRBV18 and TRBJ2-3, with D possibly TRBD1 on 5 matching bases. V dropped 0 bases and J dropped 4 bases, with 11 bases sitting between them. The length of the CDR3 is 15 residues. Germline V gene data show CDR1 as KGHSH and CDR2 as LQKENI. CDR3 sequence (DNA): TGTGCCAGCTCACCACCGATGGGGCAGGCAGATACGCAGTATTTT. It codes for CASSPPMGQADTQYF.

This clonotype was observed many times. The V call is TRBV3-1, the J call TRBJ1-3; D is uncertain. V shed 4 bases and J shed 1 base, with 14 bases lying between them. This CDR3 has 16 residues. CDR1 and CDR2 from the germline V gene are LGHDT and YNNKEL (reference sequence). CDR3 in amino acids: CASSPSQVGSGNTIYF. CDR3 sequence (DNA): TGTGCCAGCAGCCCGTCTCAGGTTGGGTCTGGAAACACCATATATTTT.

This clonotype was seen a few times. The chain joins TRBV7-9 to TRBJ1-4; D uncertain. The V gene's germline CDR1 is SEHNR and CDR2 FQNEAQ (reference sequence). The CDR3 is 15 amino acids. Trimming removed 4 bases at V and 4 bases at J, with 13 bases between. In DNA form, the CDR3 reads TGTGCCAGCAGCTCCCCCACTACTGTTAATGAAAAACTGTTTTTT. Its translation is CASSSPTTVNEKLFF. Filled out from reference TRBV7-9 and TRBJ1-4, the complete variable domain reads DTGVSQNPRHKITKRGQNVTFRCDPISEHNRLYWYRQTLGQGPEFLTYFQNEAQLEKSRLLSDRFSAERPKGSFSTLEIQRTEQGDSAMYLCASSSPTTVNEKLFFGSGTQLSVL.

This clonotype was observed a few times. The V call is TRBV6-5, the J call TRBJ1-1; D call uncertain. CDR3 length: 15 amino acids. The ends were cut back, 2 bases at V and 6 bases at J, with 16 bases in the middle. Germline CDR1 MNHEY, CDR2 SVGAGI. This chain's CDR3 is CASSYRRGGFAEAFF. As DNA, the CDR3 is TGTGCCAGCAGTTACCGCCGGGGAGGGTTCGCTGAAGCTTTCTTT.

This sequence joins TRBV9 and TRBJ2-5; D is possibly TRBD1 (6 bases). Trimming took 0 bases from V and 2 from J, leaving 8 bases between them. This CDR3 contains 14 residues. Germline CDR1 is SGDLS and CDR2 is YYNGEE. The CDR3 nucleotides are TGTGCCAGCAGCGTAGACACAGGGCAAGAGACCCAGTACTTC. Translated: CASSVDTGQETQYF.

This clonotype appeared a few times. The CDR3 nucleotides read TGCAGCGTTGATAGGGCAAGGAACACTGAAGCTTTCTTT. It translates to CSVDRARNTEAFF. V usage is TRBV29-1 and J usage is TRBJ1-1; D not certain. Germline V gives CDR1 SQVTM, CDR2 ANQGSEA. The CDR3 spans 13 residues. V lost 3 bases, J lost 1 base, and 9 bases lay in between.

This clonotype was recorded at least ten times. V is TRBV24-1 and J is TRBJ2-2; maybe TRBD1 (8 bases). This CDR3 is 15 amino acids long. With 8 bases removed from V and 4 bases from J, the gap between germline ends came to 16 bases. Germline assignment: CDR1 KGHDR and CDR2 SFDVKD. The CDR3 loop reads CATNVQGEGTGELFF. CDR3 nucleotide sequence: TGTGCCACCAACGTACAGGGGGAGGGCACCGGGGAGCTGTTTTTT.

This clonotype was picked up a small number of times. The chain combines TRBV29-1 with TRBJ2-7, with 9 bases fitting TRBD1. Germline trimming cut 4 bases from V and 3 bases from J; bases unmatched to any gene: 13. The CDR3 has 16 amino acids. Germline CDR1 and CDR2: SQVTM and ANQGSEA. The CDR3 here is CSVVGTGFGLLYEQYF. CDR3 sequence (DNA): TGCAGCGTTGTAGGGACAGGGTTCGGACTACTCTACGAGCAGTACTTC.

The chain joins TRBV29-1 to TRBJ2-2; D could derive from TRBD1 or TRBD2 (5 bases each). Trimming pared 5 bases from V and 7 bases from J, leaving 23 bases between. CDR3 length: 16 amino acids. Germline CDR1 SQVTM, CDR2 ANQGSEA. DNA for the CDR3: TGCAGCGTTAAACTTCCCGGGACCCCCATGGGCGGGGAGCTGTTTTTT. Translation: CSVKLPGTPMGGELFF.

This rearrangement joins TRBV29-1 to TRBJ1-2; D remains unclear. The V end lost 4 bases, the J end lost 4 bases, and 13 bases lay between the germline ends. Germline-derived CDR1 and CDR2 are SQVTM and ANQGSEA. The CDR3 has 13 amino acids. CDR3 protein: CSVGEGEGYGYTF. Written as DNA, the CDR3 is TGCAGCGTTGGAGAGGGCGAGGGCTATGGCTACACCTTC.

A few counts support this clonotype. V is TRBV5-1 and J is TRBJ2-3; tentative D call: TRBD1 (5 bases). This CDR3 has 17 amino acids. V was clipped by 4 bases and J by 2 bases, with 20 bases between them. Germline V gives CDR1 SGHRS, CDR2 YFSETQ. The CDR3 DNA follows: TGCGCCAGCAGCCTCCAGGGCCTAAGAACTTTCACAGATACGCAGTATTTT. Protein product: CASSLQGLRTFTDTQYF.

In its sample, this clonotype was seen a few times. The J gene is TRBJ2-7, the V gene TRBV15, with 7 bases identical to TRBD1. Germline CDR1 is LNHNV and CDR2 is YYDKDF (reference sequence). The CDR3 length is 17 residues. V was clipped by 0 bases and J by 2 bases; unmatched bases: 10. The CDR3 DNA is TGTGCCACCAGCAGAGAAACACCGGGACAGCCTCCCTACGAGCAGTACTTC. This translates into CATSRETPGQPPYEQYF.

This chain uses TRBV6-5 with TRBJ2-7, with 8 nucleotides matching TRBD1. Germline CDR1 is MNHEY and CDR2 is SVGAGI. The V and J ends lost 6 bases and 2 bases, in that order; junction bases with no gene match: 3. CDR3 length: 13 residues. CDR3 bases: TGTGCCAGCAGGGGACAGGCCACCTACGAGCAGTACTTC. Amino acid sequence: CASRGQATYEQYF.

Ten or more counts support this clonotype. In nucleotides, the CDR3 is TGCGCCAGCAGCTTGGCCCTGAAAGGGAACACTGAAGCTTTCTTT. This gives the protein CASSLALKGNTEAFF. This rearrangement joins TRBV5-1 to TRBJ1-1, with D hard to call. The V gene's germline CDR1 is SGHRS and CDR2 YFSETQ. Trimming removed 0 bases at V and 1 base at J, with 10 bases between. This CDR3 is 15 amino acids long. The full variable domain, with the rest looked up from reference TRBV5-1 and TRBJ1-1, is KAGVTQTPRYLIKTRGQQVTLSCSPISGHRSVSWYQQTPGQGLQFLFEYFSETQRNKGNFPGRFSGRQFSNSRSEMNVSTLELGDSALYLCASSLALKGNTEAFFGQGTRLTVV.

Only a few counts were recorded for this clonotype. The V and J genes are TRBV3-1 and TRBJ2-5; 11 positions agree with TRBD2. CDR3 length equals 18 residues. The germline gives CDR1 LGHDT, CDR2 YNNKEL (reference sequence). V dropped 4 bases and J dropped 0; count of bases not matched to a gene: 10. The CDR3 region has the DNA TGTGCCAGCAGCCTGTCCCTAGCGGGGGGACAGTACCAAGAGACCCAGTACTTC. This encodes CASSLSLAGGQYQETQYF.

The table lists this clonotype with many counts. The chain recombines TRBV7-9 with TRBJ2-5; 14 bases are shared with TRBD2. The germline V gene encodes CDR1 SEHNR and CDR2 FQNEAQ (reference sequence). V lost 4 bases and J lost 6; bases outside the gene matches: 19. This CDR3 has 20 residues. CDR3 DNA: TGTGCCAGCAGCTCCAATACAAAAGGGGCCGGGACTAGCGGGAGAAAGACCCAGTACTTC. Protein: CASSSNTKGAGTSGRKTQYF.

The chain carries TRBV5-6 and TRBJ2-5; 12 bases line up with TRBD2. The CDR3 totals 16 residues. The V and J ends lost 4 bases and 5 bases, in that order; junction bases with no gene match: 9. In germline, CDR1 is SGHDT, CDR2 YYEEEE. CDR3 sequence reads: CASSPRLAGAGETQYF. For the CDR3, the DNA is TGTGCCAGCAGCCCCAGACTAGCGGGGGCGGGGGAGACCCAGTACTTC.

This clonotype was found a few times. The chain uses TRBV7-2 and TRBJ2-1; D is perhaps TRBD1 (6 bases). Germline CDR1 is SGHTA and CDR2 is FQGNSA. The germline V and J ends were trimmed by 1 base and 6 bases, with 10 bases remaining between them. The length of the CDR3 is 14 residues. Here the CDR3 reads CASSLEVGANEQFF. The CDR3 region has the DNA TGTGCCAGCAGCTTAGAAGTGGGGGCCAATGAGCAGTTCTTC.

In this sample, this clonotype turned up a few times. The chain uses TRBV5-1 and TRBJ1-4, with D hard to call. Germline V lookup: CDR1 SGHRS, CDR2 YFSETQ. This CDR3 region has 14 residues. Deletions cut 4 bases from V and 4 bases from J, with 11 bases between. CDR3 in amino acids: CASSPDGHNEKLFF. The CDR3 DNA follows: TGCGCCAGCAGCCCGGACGGGCATAATGAAAAACTGTTTTTT.

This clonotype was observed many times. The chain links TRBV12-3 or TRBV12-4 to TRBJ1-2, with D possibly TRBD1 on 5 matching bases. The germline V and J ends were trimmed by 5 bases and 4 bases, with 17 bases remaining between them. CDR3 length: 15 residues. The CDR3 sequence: CASSPRQSRGYGYTF. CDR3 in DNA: TGTGCCAGCAGTCCCCGACAGTCCCGAGGCTATGGCTACACCTTC.